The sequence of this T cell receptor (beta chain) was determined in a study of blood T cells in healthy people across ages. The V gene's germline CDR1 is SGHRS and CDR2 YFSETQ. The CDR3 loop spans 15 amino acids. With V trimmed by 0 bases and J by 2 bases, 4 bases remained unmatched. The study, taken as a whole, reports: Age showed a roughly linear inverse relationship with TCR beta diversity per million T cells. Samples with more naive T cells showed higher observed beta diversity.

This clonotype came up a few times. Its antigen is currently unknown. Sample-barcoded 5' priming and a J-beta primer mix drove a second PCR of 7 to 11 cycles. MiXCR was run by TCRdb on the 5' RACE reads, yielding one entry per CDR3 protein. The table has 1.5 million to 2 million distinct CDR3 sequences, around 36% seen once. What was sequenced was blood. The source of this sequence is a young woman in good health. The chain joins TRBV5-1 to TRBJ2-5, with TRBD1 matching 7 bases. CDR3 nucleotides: TGCGCCAGCAGCTTGGAGAGGGGGCGGCAAGAGACCCAGTACTTC. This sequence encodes CASSLERGRQETQYF.